The 28 T cell receptor beta chains in this list originate from one sample, sequenced in a study of T cell repertoires in cytomegalovirus infection. What these receptors recognize is not known. TCRdb processed the reads anew with MiXCR; each CDR3 protein has one entry. The table has fewer than 1,000,000 distinct CDR3 sequences, less than 35% seen once. Material: cultured CD8+ T cells from PBMCs, obtained from culture after CMV antigen stimulation. Receptors were obtained from a human donor in good health (CMV status not recorded). Some clones in this sample may be carry-over from other donors' samples.

The rearrangement uses TRBV6-1 and TRBJ1-5; no reliable D call. V was shortened by 1 base and J by 1 base, with 5 bases between the two germline ends. The CDR3 loop spans 14 amino acids. Germline CDR1 and CDR2: MNHNS and SASEGT. CDR3 in amino acids: CASSEDGSNQPQHF. In DNA form, the CDR3 reads TGTGCCAGCAGTGAAGACGGGAGCAATCAGCCCCAGCATTTT.

This chain connects TRBV5-1 to TRBJ2-1; 12 bases agree with TRBD2. Germline CDR1 is SGHRS and CDR2 is YFSETQ. The CDR3 extends over 18 amino acids. With V trimmed by 3 bases and J by 1 base, 8 bases remained unmatched. The CDR3 spells CASSYLAGGPSSYNEQFF. The CDR3 DNA reads TGCGCCAGCAGCTACCTAGCGGGGGGGCCTTCATCCTACAATGAGCAGTTCTTC.

V gene TRBV28 combines with J gene TRBJ1-2; TRBD1 matches 7 bases. CDR1 is MDHEN, CDR2 SYDVKM, per germline. V lost 8 bases and J lost 4; bases outside the gene matches: 7. The CDR3 covers 13 residues. DNA of the CDR3: TGTGCCAGCCTCACAGGGGCGAGCTATGGCTACACCTTC. Amino acid sequence: CASLTGASYGYTF.

There are a few counts of this clonotype. This sequence joins TRBV5-6 and TRBJ2-1, with a weak D call TRBD2 (6 bases). The CDR3 totals 17 residues. Germline V CDR1 and CDR2: SGHDT, YYEEEE. V lost 4 bases, J lost 8 bases, and 25 bases lay in between. CDR3 coding DNA: TGTGCCAGCAGCGTCCGGGACTTATCCATTGGAGGCGATGAGCAGTTCTTC. This gives the protein CASSVRDLSIGGDEQFF.

The sample holds a few counts of this clonotype. The chain joins TRBV12-3 or TRBV12-4 to TRBJ1-1; D may be TRBD1 (5 bases). The length of the CDR3 is 17 residues. The V gene lost 1 base and the J gene lost 1 base, with 16 bases spanning the gap. The CDR3 sequence is CASSLGRDRGGNTEAFF. The CDR3 bases are TGTGCCAGCAGTTTAGGTCGGGATCGGGGGGGGAACACTGAAGCTTTCTTT.

V and J are TRBV20-1 and TRBJ1-2, with D unresolved. V lost 1 base to trimming and J lost 12 bases, with 12 bases between them. The CDR3 totals 11 residues. Germline CDR1 DFQATT, CDR2 SNEGSKA (reference sequence). CDR3 bases: TGCAGTGCTAGAGTTAGGAGTACAGACACCTTC. It is translated as CSARVRSTDTF.

The chain uses TRBV27 and TRBJ2-5; unclear D gene. Trimming cost V 0 bases and J 2 bases, with 19 bases left between them. The V gene's germline CDR1 is MNHEY and CDR2 SMNVEV (reference sequence). The CDR3 consists of 18 residues. The CDR3 protein is CASSLSFPNISPQETQYF. In DNA, the CDR3 is TGTGCCAGCAGTTTATCGTTCCCAAATATCTCCCCTCAAGAGACCCAGTACTTC.

This sequence joins TRBV15 and TRBJ2-1; the match to TRBD1 covers 9 bases. The CDR3 is made up of 12 amino acids. Trimming took 8 bases from V and 9 from J; bases not matched to a gene: 5. The germline gives CDR1 LNHNV, CDR2 YYDKDF (reference sequence). CDR3 sequence (DNA): TGTGCCACCGGGACAGGGTCGGGTGAGCAGTTCTTC. Translation gives CATGTGSGEQFF. The variable domain in full, completed from reference TRBV15 and TRBJ2-1, reads DAMVIQNPRYQVTQFGKPVTLSCSQTLNHNVMYWYQQKSSQAPKLLFHYYDKDFNNEADTPDNFQSRRPNTSFCFLDIRSPGLGDTAMYLCATGTGSGEQFFGPGTRLTVL.

This clonotype has only a few counts. The chain carries TRBV7-9 and TRBJ2-7; D call uncertain. CDR1 is SEHNR and CDR2 is FQNEAQ in the germline V gene (reference sequence). The V gene lost 4 bases and the J gene lost 5 bases, with 9 bases spanning the gap. The CDR3 has 12 residues. The chain's CDR3 is CASSYRADEQYF. The CDR3 nucleotides are TGTGCCAGCAGCTATCGAGCCGACGAGCAGTACTTC. The complete variable domain, with remaining parts taken from reference TRBV7-9 and TRBJ2-7, reads DTGVSQNPRHKITKRGQNVTFRCDPISEHNRLYWYRQTLGQGPEFLTYFQNEAQLEKSRLLSDRFSAERPKGSFSTLEIQRTEQGDSAMYLCASSYRADEQYFGPGTRLTVT.

The CDR3 coding sequence is TGCAGTGTACCGGGACTAGCGGGGGGGCTTAATTTCGATGAGCAGTTCTTC. Its translation: CSVPGLAGGLNFDEQFF. The chain has TRBV20-1 and TRBJ2-1, with 16 bases aligning to TRBD2. Per germline, CDR1 DFQATT and CDR2 SNEGSKA (reference sequence). The trim removed 7 bases at V and 8 bases at J, leaving 14 bases unmatched. The CDR3 extends over 17 amino acids.

This chain joins TRBV7-2 and TRBJ1-6; TRBD1 matches 7 bases. With 5 bases clipped from V and 18 bases from J, the junction kept 10 bases outside the gene matches. Germline V lookup: CDR1 SGHTA, CDR2 FQGNSA. The CDR3 totals 12 residues. CDR3 nucleotides: TGTGCCAGCAGCCTCGGGACAGACAAACACCACTTT. It is translated as CASSLGTDKHHF.

The V and J genes are TRBV4-3 and TRBJ1-3, with D unresolved. This CDR3 is 15 amino acids long. The V gene's germline CDR1 is LGHNA and CDR2 YSLEER. The germline V and J ends were trimmed by 0 bases and 2 bases, with 8 bases remaining between them. The CDR3 sequence is CASSQEPRTGNTIYF. The CDR3 nucleotides read TGCGCCAGCAGCCAAGAACCGAGGACTGGAAACACCATATATTTT.

Concerning this clonotype itself: The junction departs from germline at one end; a sequencing error may be responsible. The chain has TRBV27 and TRBJ2-4; D may be TRBD2 (5 bases). The CDR3 sequence is 12 residues long. The germline V gene encodes CDR1 MNHEY and CDR2 SMNVEV (reference sequence). The CDR3 nucleotides are TGTGTCAGCAGTTCGGGGAAAAACATTCAGTACTTC. Its protein product is CVSSSGKNIQYF.

This clonotype was seen at least ten times. V usage is TRBV12-3 or TRBV12-4 and J usage is TRBJ2-3; 7 bases agree with TRBD1. This CDR3 contains 17 residues. V dropped 5 bases and J dropped 0; count of bases not matched to a gene: 11. CDR3 DNA: TGTGCCAGCAGTACGGGACAGTTCCTGACTAGCACAGATACGCAGTATTTT. Amino acid sequence: CASSTGQFLTSTDTQYF.

A note on this clonotype: A much bigger clone sits one base away, suggesting this may be a read error. V and J are TRBV7-6 and TRBJ1-1; D remains unclear. Looked up from germline, CDR1 is SGHVS and CDR2 is FNYEAQ. CDR3 length equals 14 residues. In DNA form, the CDR3 reads TGTGTCAGCAGCTTAGTGGACTCGAACACTGAAGCTTTCTTT. Protein sequence: CVSSLVDSNTEAFF.

The chain uses TRBV6-1 and TRBJ1-3; the D gene is possibly TRBD1 (5 bases). CDR1 and CDR2 from the germline V gene are MNHNS and SASEGT. The CDR3 loop spans 16 amino acids. The ends were cut back, 6 bases at V and 0 bases at J, with 15 bases in the middle. The chain's CDR3 is CASSERSGGSGNTIYF. The CDR3 DNA reads TGTGCCAGCAGCGAAAGGTCCGGGGGCTCTGGAAACACCATATATTTT.

V is TRBV11-2 and J is TRBJ2-4; D gene uncertain. Per germline, CDR1 SGHAT and CDR2 FQNNGV. This CDR3 comprises 15 residues. The V and J ends lost 5 bases and 3 bases respectively, with 14 bases between them. CDR3 in DNA: TGTGCCAGCAGCAACCACTACAACGTCAAAAACATTCAGTACTTC. It specifies CASSNHYNVKNIQYF.

This chain uses TRBV12-3 or TRBV12-4 with TRBJ2-5; D remains unclear. This CDR3 region has 15 residues. Trimming left V 7 bases short and J 1 base short, with 16 bases between. The CDR3 is CASTLGVTPQETQYF. The CDR3, as DNA: TGTGCCAGCACCTTAGGAGTGACCCCCCAAGAGACCCAGTACTTC.

The rearrangement links TRBV28 to TRBJ1-1; D perhaps matches TRBD1 (6 bases). Germline V gene lookup returns CDR1 MDHEN and CDR2 SYDVKM. V was cut by 2 bases and J by 8 bases, with 18 bases left in between. This CDR3 comprises 15 residues. The CDR3 coding sequence is TGTGCCAGCAGTTTAGTGGACACTCTCAGGGGCGAAGCTTTCTTT. Amino acids: CASSLVDTLRGEAFF.

There are a few counts of this clonotype. This rearrangement joins TRBV12-3 or TRBV12-4 to TRBJ1-6; D is possibly TRBD1 (5 bases). Trimming took off 6 bases at V and 5 bases at J, with 14 bases between the two ends. This CDR3 contains 15 residues. The CDR3 sequence: CASRRTGGDNSPLHF. For the CDR3, the DNA is TGTGCCAGCAGGAGGACCGGGGGGGATAATTCACCCCTCCACTTT.

The J gene is TRBJ1-5, the V gene TRBV19; 9 bases map to TRBD1. This CDR3 region has 15 residues. The J segment lost 7 bases and the V segment lost 5 bases, leaving 9 bases of the junction unmatched. The germline V gene has CDR1 LNHDA and CDR2 SQIVND (reference sequence). The CDR3 protein is CASSSETGGRQPQHF. The DNA of the CDR3 is TGTGCCAGTAGTTCCGAGACAGGGGGAAGACAGCCCCAGCATTTT.

This clonotype was recorded many times. The chain couples TRBV6-1 to TRBJ1-2; D call uncertain. Looked up from germline, CDR1 is MNHNS and CDR2 is SASEGT. Between the trimmed V and J ends, which lost 6 bases and 4 bases, there was a span of 9 bases. CDR3 size: 12 residues. CDR3 amino acids: CASRVDIYGYTF. The CDR3 DNA is TGTGCCAGCAGGGTTGACATCTATGGCTACACCTTC.

This clonotype was seen just once. The chain uses TRBV10-3 and TRBJ2-3; no definite D call. V lost 3 bases and J 0 bases, leaving 10 bases between the germline ends. This CDR3 contains 15 residues. The germline V gene encodes CDR1 ENHRY and CDR2 SYGVKD. Here the CDR3 reads CAISERISSTDTQYF. CDR3 nucleotide sequence: TGTGCCATCAGTGAAAGGATTTCTAGCACAGATACGCAGTATTTT.

This clonotype showed up just a few times. The chain employs TRBV28 and TRBJ1-1; no clear D. Trimming pared 6 bases from V and 0 bases from J, leaving 14 bases between. The CDR3 is made up of 15 amino acids. CDR1 is MDHEN and CDR2 is SYDVKM in the germline V gene. CDR3 residues: CASRPRHSMNTEAFF. Written as DNA, the CDR3 is TGTGCCAGCAGACCGCGACACTCCATGAACACTGAAGCTTTCTTT.

The V and J genes are TRBV9 and TRBJ2-6; tentatively, D is TRBD1 or TRBD2 (6 bases each). The CDR3 runs 17 residues. Germline loops: CDR1 SGDLS, CDR2 YYNGEE. The V end was cut by 0 bases, the J end by 2 bases, with 12 bases between. CDR3 sequence: CASSVEGGDPGANVLTF. CDR3 nucleotides: TGTGCCAGCAGCGTAGAGGGGGGAGACCCTGGGGCCAACGTCCTGACTTTC.

The rearrangement uses TRBV12-3 or TRBV12-4 and TRBJ1-1, with D perhaps matching TRBD1 (5 bases). This CDR3 comprises 13 residues. The V and J ends lost 6 bases and 4 bases respectively, with 12 bases between them. The CDR3 here is CASSEGIGTEAFF. In nucleotides, the CDR3 is TGTGCCAGCAGCGAGGGGATTGGCACTGAAGCTTTCTTT.

This clonotype was seen a few times. The chain has TRBV7-9 and TRBJ2-5; 7 bases match TRBD1. V lost 5 bases, J lost 4 bases, and 10 bases stayed unmatched. Germline CDR1 and CDR2: SEHNR and FQNEAQ (reference sequence). The CDR3 contains 15 residues. The CDR3 DNA follows: TGTGCCAGCAGCCGCGACGGACAGGACAGAGAGACCCAGTACTTC. It yields the protein CASSRDGQDRETQYF. Full variable domain (rest looked up from reference TRBV7-9 and TRBJ2-5): DTGVSQNPRHKITKRGQNVTFRCDPISEHNRLYWYRQTLGQGPEFLTYFQNEAQLEKSRLLSDRFSAERPKGSFSTLEIQRTEQGDSAMYLCASSRDGQDRETQYFGPGTRLLVL.

The V gene is TRBV12-3 or TRBV12-4, the J gene TRBJ2-1; D uncertain. The CDR3 contains 15 residues. Deletions cut 0 bases from V and 4 bases from J, with 10 bases between. The CDR3 sequence is CASSLAKSVYNEQFF. CDR3 coding DNA: TGTGCCAGCAGTTTAGCCAAGTCCGTTTACAATGAGCAGTTCTTC.